The rows below give T cell receptor beta chains drawn from one sample of a study of vaccination and CD4 T cells after COVID-19. These receptors lack a known antigen. TCRdb itself ran the PCR reads through MiXCR, one entry per CDR3 protein. The table has approximately 16,000 distinct CDR3 sequences, 20% to 25% seen once. Specimen: CD4+ T cells from blood, cultured in vitro, collected before SARS-CoV-2 vaccination. All receptors derive from a human donor who received a COVID-19 vaccine. Both conserved end residues are part of each CDR3. D genes are given only for firm matches. Some rows have no size entry. The others give once, few or many, or a class for an expanded clone.

J gene: TRBJ2-1; V gene: TRBV7-2; D gene: TRBD2; clone size: -; CDR3 DNA: TGTGCCAGCAGCTTATTCGGTGGCGGGGGGCGGGATGAGCAGTTCTTC; CDR3 protein: CASSLFGGGGRDEQFF
J gene: TRBJ2-1; V gene: TRBV5-1; D gene: -; clone size: -; CDR3 DNA: TGCGCCAGCAGTTGGGGGAATGAGCAGTTCTTC; CDR3 protein: CASSWGNEQFF
J gene: TRBJ2-7; V gene: TRBV10-2; D gene: -; clone size: -; CDR3 DNA: TGCGCCAGCAGTCAAATCCAGGGAGAAGGCGAGCAGTACTTC; CDR3 protein: CASSQIQGEGEQYF
J gene: TRBJ1-4; V gene: TRBV30; D gene: -; clone size: -; CDR3 DNA: TGTGCCTGGAGACCTCAAATACCTGAAAAACTGTTTTTT; CDR3 protein: CAWRPQIPEKLFF
J gene: TRBJ2-5; V gene: TRBV5-1; D gene: -; clone size: -; CDR3 DNA: TGCGCCAGCAGCCCCCTGTTTTCGGGTCAAGAGACCCAGTACTTC; CDR3 protein: CASSPLFSGQETQYF
J gene: TRBJ2-5; V gene: TRBV20-1; D gene: -; clone size: -; CDR3 DNA: TGCAGTGCTAGTTTCTCTAACGTGAGGGAGACCCAGTACTTC; CDR3 protein: CSASFSNVRETQYF
J gene: TRBJ2-2; V gene: TRBV24-1; D gene: -; clone size: -; CDR3 DNA: TGTGCCACCAGTGATTTGCTGTTCGGGAACACCGGGGAGCTGTTTTTT; CDR3 protein: CATSDLLFGNTGELFF
J gene: TRBJ2-4; V gene: TRBV14; D gene: -; clone size: -; CDR3 DNA: TGTGCCAGCAGCCAGCGGGATAGGCTAATTCAGTACTTC; CDR3 protein: CASSQRDRLIQYF
J gene: TRBJ2-7; V gene: TRBV18; D gene: -; clone size: -; CDR3 DNA: TGTGCCAGCTCACATTCGTCAGGGGAGCAGTACTTC; CDR3 protein: CASSHSSGEQYF
J gene: TRBJ2-5; V gene: TRBV28; D gene: -; clone size: -; CDR3 DNA: TGTGCCAGCAGTTCTACGGAGCGGATGGTAGAGACCCAGTACTTC; CDR3 protein: CASSSTERMVETQYF
J gene: TRBJ2-7; V gene: TRBV20-1; D gene: TRBD1; clone size: few; CDR3 DNA: TGCAGTGCCAGTCGTTGGAACAGGGGGACGAGCTCCTACGAGCAGTACTTC; CDR3 protein: CSASRWNRGTSSYEQYF
J gene: TRBJ1-5; V gene: TRBV24-1; D gene: -; clone size: -; CDR3 DNA: TGTGCCACCAGTTACGGGATGGCCAATCAGCCCCAGCATTTT; CDR3 protein: CATSYGMANQPQHF
J gene: TRBJ1-1; V gene: TRBV20-1; D gene: -; clone size: few; CDR3 DNA: TGCAGTGCTAGCGGGTTTTGGAGGGGAGAAGCTTTCTTT; CDR3 protein: CSASGFWRGEAFF
J gene: TRBJ1-5; V gene: TRBV6-5; D gene: -; clone size: few; CDR3 DNA: TGTGCCAGCAGTTACTCGACTAACCAGCCCCAGCATTTT; CDR3 protein: CASSYSTNQPQHF
J gene: TRBJ1-2; V gene: TRBV6-1; D gene: -; clone size: -; CDR3 DNA: TGTGCCAGCAGTGATTCCGGGGAAGGCTATGGCTACACCTTC; CDR3 protein: CASSDSGEGYGYTF
J gene: TRBJ1-2; V gene: TRBV6-1; D gene: -; clone size: medium-sized; CDR3 DNA: TGTGCCAGCAGAACACAGAGATACTATGGCTACACCTTC; CDR3 protein: CASRTQRYYGYTF
J gene: TRBJ1-6; V gene: TRBV25-1; D gene: -; clone size: few; CDR3 DNA: TGTGCCAGCAGTGGGTGGAGCTCCTATAATTCACCCCTCCACTTT; CDR3 protein: CASSGWSSYNSPLHF
J gene: TRBJ2-5; V gene: TRBV6-5; D gene: TRBD2; clone size: -; CDR3 DNA: TGTGCCAGCAGTTACACGCGACCGGGACTAGCGGGGTTATCTTTGTACCAAGAGACCCAGTACTTC; CDR3 protein: CASSYTRPGLAGLSLYQETQYF
J gene: TRBJ1-5; V gene: TRBV5-6; D gene: -; clone size: few; CDR3 DNA: TGTGCCAGCAGCCCGGGAGGAGGGGCGCGGAATCAGCCCCAGCATTTT; CDR3 protein: CASSPGGGARNQPQHF
J gene: TRBJ2-7; V gene: TRBV4-2; D gene: TRBD1; clone size: -; CDR3 DNA: TGTGCCAGCAGCCAAGAGTATCAGGGACAGGGTCCCTACGAGCAGTACTTC; CDR3 protein: CASSQEYQGQGPYEQYF
J gene: TRBJ2-3; V gene: TRBV7-2; D gene: TRBD1; clone size: -; CDR3 DNA: TGTGCCAGCAGCCGGGACAGGGGGCTGGCAGATACGCAGTATTTT; CDR3 protein: CASSRDRGLADTQYF
J gene: TRBJ2-3; V gene: TRBV5-4; D gene: -; clone size: -; CDR3 DNA: TGTGCCAGCAGCGGTAAGGGCCGCACAGATACGCAGTATTTT; CDR3 protein: CASSGKGRTDTQYF
J gene: TRBJ1-6; V gene: TRBV23-1; D gene: -; clone size: medium-sized; CDR3 DNA: TGCGCCAGCAGTCAATCGTCCCCTAGCAGGGAGGAGATGAATTCACCCCTCCACTTT; CDR3 protein: CASSQSSPSREEMNSPLHF
J gene: TRBJ2-3; V gene: TRBV20-1; D gene: TRBD2; clone size: medium-sized; CDR3 DNA: TGCAGTGCTTGGCAGACTAGCGGGGGCTCGGATACGCAGTATTTT; CDR3 protein: CSAWQTSGGSDTQYF
J gene: TRBJ1-1; V gene: TRBV6-1; D gene: TRBD1; clone size: few; CDR3 DNA: TGTGCCAGCGAGGGGACAGATCGGAACACTGAAGCTTTCTTT; CDR3 protein: CASEGTDRNTEAFF
J gene: TRBJ1-5; V gene: TRBV15; D gene: TRBD1; clone size: few; CDR3 DNA: TGTGCCACCAGCAGAGGACAGGGGTCGGCTCAGCCCCAGCATTTT; CDR3 protein: CATSRGQGSAQPQHF
J gene: TRBJ1-1; V gene: TRBV5-6; D gene: -; clone size: -; CDR3 DNA: TGTGCCAGCAGCTTAGGTGGTTGGGGCACTGAAGCTTTCTTT; CDR3 protein: CASSLGGWGTEAFF
J gene: TRBJ1-2; V gene: TRBV4-2; D gene: -; clone size: -; CDR3 DNA: TGTGCCAGCAGCCAAGAGGGGCCGGGCGGGGGGGGCTACACCTTC; CDR3 protein: CASSQEGPGGGGYTF
J gene: TRBJ2-3; V gene: TRBV12-3/TRBV12-4; D gene: TRBD2; clone size: -; CDR3 DNA: TGTGCCAGCAGTTCCCAGCGGGGGGGCGTCACAGATACGCAGTATTTT; CDR3 protein: CASSSQRGGVTDTQYF
J gene: TRBJ1-1; V gene: TRBV12-5; D gene: -; clone size: -; CDR3 DNA: TGTGCTAGTGGTTTCTCCTATACAGGGCCGGGGACTGAAGCTTTCTTT; CDR3 protein: CASGFSYTGPGTEAFF
J gene: TRBJ1-3; V gene: TRBV7-7; D gene: TRBD1; clone size: -; CDR3 DNA: TGTGCCAGCAGCCCAGGGGGCAGTGGAAACACCATATATTTT; CDR3 protein: CASSPGGSGNTIYF
J gene: TRBJ1-1; V gene: TRBV12-5; D gene: TRBD1; clone size: few; CDR3 DNA: TGTGCTAGTGGTTCCGCTCTGGGACAGCGCTCAGGCACTGAAGCTTTCTTT; CDR3 protein: CASGSALGQRSGTEAFF
J gene: TRBJ2-3; V gene: TRBV20-1; D gene: TRBD1; clone size: few; CDR3 DNA: TGCAGTGCAGAGGGGGCCGGTGCAGATACGCAGTATTTT; CDR3 protein: CSAEGAGADTQYF
J gene: TRBJ2-2; V gene: TRBV6-1; D gene: TRBD1; clone size: few; CDR3 DNA: TGTGCCAGCAGCCGGACAGGCACCGGGGAGCTGTTTTTT; CDR3 protein: CASSRTGTGELFF
J gene: TRBJ2-1; V gene: TRBV6-1; D gene: TRBD2; clone size: -; CDR3 DNA: TGTGCCAGCAGGTCTAGCGGGGGGGCCCTGGGTAATGAGCAGTTCTTC; CDR3 protein: CASRSSGGALGNEQFF
J gene: TRBJ1-2; V gene: TRBV7-2; D gene: -; clone size: few; CDR3 DNA: TGTGCCAGCAGCTTAAACGGGCAGGGAGGCTACACCTTC; CDR3 protein: CASSLNGQGGYTF
J gene: TRBJ2-3; V gene: TRBV5-1; D gene: -; clone size: -; CDR3 DNA: TGCGCCAGCAGCTTGACGGCCTTGGATACGCAGTATTTT; CDR3 protein: CASSLTALDTQYF
J gene: TRBJ2-2; V gene: TRBV6-2/TRBV6-3; D gene: TRBD1; clone size: few; CDR3 DNA: TGTGCCAGCAGTCGAGGAACAGGGGGCTACTACACCGGGGAGCTGTTTTTT; CDR3 protein: CASSRGTGGYYTGELFF
J gene: TRBJ1-1; V gene: TRBV7-8; D gene: TRBD1; clone size: -; CDR3 DNA: TGTGCCAGCAGCCGTGACAGGGGCAACACTGAAGCTTTCTTT; CDR3 protein: CASSRDRGNTEAFF
J gene: TRBJ1-2; V gene: TRBV7-2; D gene: -; clone size: few; CDR3 DNA: TGTGCCAGCAGCTTACTGGAGGTGCAGTTTATGCGAGGACAGATGGACGGTGGCTACACCTTC; CDR3 protein: CASSLLEVQFMRGQMDGGYTF
J gene: TRBJ2-5; V gene: TRBV7-8; D gene: -; clone size: few; CDR3 DNA: TGTGCCAGCAGCTTCGCGGGGGCCCACCAAGAGACCCAGTACTTC; CDR3 protein: CASSFAGAHQETQYF
J gene: TRBJ1-2; V gene: TRBV24-1; D gene: TRBD1; clone size: medium-sized; CDR3 DNA: TGTGCCACCAGTGACCGGACAGGGAATGGCTACACCTTC; CDR3 protein: CATSDRTGNGYTF
J gene: TRBJ1-6; V gene: TRBV12-3/TRBV12-4; D gene: TRBD1; clone size: -; CDR3 DNA: TGTGCCAGCAGTCCTGACAGGGGGTTCAATTCACCCCTCCACTTT; CDR3 protein: CASSPDRGFNSPLHF
J gene: TRBJ2-1; V gene: TRBV11-3; D gene: TRBD2; clone size: -; CDR3 DNA: TGTGCCAGCAGCTTAGGGAGACTAGCGGGGCTGTACAATGAGCAGTTCTTC; CDR3 protein: CASSLGRLAGLYNEQFF
J gene: TRBJ2-2; V gene: TRBV30; D gene: -; clone size: -; CDR3 DNA: TGTGCCTGGAAAAGGGTAACGAACACCGGGGAGCTGTTTTTT; CDR3 protein: CAWKRVTNTGELFF
J gene: TRBJ2-1; V gene: TRBV20-1; D gene: TRBD2; clone size: few; CDR3 DNA: TGCAGTGCTGAGCGGGGGGGCTTCAATGAGCAGTTCTTC; CDR3 protein: CSAERGGFNEQFF
J gene: TRBJ1-2; V gene: TRBV19; D gene: TRBD1; clone size: -; CDR3 DNA: TGTGCCAGTAGTATAGCCGACAGGGGGACCTATGGCTACACCTTC; CDR3 protein: CASSIADRGTYGYTF
J gene: TRBJ2-7; V gene: TRBV18; D gene: TRBD1; clone size: -; CDR3 DNA: TGTGCCAGCTCATCTAGAAGCGGACAGGGGGCTTACGAGCAGTACTTC; CDR3 protein: CASSSRSGQGAYEQYF
J gene: TRBJ1-1; V gene: TRBV12-3/TRBV12-4; D gene: -; clone size: few; CDR3 DNA: TGTGCCAGCAGTTTGGGGACATCCGGCACTGAAGCTTTCTTT; CDR3 protein: CASSLGTSGTEAFF
J gene: TRBJ2-1; V gene: TRBV20-1; D gene: TRBD2; clone size: few; CDR3 DNA: TGCAGTGCTAGAGATTATACTAGCGGTAGCTCCTACAATGAGCAGTTCTTC; CDR3 protein: CSARDYTSGSSYNEQFF
J gene: TRBJ2-2; V gene: TRBV20-1; D gene: -; clone size: few; CDR3 DNA: TGCAGTGCTAGAGCGTCAGCCAACACCGGGGAGCTGTTTTTT; CDR3 protein: CSARASANTGELFF
J gene: TRBJ1-6; V gene: TRBV4-1; D gene: -; clone size: -; CDR3 DNA: TGCGCCAGCAGCCAAGGTCCGGGGGCAGAAAATTCACCCCTCCACTTT; CDR3 protein: CASSQGPGAENSPLHF
J gene: TRBJ2-1; V gene: TRBV12-3/TRBV12-4; D gene: -; clone size: -; CDR3 DNA: TGTGCCAGCACTGGTGGAGGGGCCCAGAGCTCCTACAATGAGCAGTTCTTC; CDR3 protein: CASTGGGAQSSYNEQFF
J gene: TRBJ2-3; V gene: TRBV6-1; D gene: -; clone size: -; CDR3 DNA: TGTGCCAGGTGTAGCGACCGGGAGTATTTT; CDR3 protein: CARCSDREYF
J gene: TRBJ1-4; V gene: TRBV2; D gene: TRBD1; clone size: -; CDR3 DNA: TGTGCCAGCAGTGAAGAACGGACAGGGGGATTCGGAACTAATGAAAAACTGTTTTTT; CDR3 protein: CASSEERTGGFGTNEKLFF